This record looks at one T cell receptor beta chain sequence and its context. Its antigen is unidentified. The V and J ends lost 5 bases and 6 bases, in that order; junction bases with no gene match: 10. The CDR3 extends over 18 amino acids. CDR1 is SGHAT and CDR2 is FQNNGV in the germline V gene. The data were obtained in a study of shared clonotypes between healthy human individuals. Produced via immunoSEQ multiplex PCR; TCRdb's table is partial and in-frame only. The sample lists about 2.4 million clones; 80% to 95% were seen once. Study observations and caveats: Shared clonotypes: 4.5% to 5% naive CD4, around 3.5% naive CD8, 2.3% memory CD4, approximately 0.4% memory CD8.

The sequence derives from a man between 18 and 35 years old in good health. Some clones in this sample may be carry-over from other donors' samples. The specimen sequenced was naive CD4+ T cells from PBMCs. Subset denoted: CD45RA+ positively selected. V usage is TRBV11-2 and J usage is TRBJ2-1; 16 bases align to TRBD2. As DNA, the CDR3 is TGTGCCAGCAGCCTCCTGGGACTAGCGGGGGGGTTGATCAATGAGCAGTTCTTC. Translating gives CASSLLGLAGGLINEQFF.